This T cell receptor beta chain is drawn from a study of cytomegalovirus exposure and HLA in healthy donors. For the study at large: The same platform was used for the 110 or so validation repertoires and the approximately 670 first-cohort repertoires, a later analysis reported.

Generated by immunoSEQ multiplex PCR, the TCRdb table keeps only in-frame clones and is missing some. Counted here are fewer than 150,000 clones, around 88% occurring once; the ten biggest clones make up 7.9%. Of note for this clone: As yet, its antigen is unknown.

Study outcomes and limitations: Researchers reported that a few CMV-associated chains were confirmed in vitro as CMV antigen-specific.

This CDR3 comprises 12 residues. The germline gives CDR1 SGHTA, CDR2 FQGNSA. Trimming removed 3 bases at V and 7 bases at J, with 9 bases between. Among the 90 to 150 subjects of the validation cohort, separate from the roughly 650-subject first cohort, were the donors. This chain uses TRBV7-2 with TRBJ1-2; no firm D call. The source material was PBMCs. This TCR was recovered from a woman under 30 in good health and CMV-seropositive. The chain's CDR3 is CASSFTPGGYTF. CDR3 DNA: TGTGCCAGCAGCTTTACCCCAGGTGGCTACACCTTC.